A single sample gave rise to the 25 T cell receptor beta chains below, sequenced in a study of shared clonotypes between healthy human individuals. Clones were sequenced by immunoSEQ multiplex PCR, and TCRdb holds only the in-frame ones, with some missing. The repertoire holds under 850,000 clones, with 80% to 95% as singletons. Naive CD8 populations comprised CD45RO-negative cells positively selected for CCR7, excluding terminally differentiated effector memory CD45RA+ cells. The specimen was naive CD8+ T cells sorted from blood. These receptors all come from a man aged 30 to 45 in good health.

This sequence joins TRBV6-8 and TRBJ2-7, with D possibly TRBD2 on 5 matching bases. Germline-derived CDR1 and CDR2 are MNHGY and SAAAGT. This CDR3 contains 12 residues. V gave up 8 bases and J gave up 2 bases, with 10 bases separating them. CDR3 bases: TGTGCCAGCGCTCCGGGAACCTACGAGCAGTACTTC. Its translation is CASAPGTYEQYF.

The CDR3 sequence: CASSEALGYEQYF. The CDR3 DNA reads TGTGCCAGCAGTGAAGCGCTCGGCTACGAGCAGTACTTC. The chain carries TRBV2 and TRBJ2-7; D is unresolved. Germline V CDR1 and CDR2: SNHLY, FYNNEI. V lost 0 bases, J lost 3 bases, and 6 bases lay in between. The CDR3 spans 13 residues.

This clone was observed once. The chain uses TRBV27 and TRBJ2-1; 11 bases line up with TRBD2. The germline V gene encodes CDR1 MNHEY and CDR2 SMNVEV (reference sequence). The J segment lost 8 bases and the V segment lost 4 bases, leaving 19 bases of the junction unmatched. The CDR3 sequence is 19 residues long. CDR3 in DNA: TGTGCCAGCAGTTGGAGGGTCCCGACCTTAGCGGGAGGGCCCCATGAGCAGTTCTTC. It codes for CASSWRVPTLAGGPHEQFF.

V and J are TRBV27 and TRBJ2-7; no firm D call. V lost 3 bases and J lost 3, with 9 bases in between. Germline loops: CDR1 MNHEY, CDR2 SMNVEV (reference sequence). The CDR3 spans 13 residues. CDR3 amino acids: CASSFGINYEQYF. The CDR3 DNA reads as TGTGCCAGCAGTTTTGGCATCAACTACGAGCAGTACTTC.

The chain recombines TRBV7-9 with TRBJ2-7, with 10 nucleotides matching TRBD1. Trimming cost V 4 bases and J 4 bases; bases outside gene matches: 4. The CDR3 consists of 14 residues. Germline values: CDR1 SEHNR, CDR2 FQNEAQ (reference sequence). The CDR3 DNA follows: TGTGCCAGCAGCTCCGGGACAGGGGTTTACGAGCAGTACTTC. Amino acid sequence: CASSSGTGVYEQYF.

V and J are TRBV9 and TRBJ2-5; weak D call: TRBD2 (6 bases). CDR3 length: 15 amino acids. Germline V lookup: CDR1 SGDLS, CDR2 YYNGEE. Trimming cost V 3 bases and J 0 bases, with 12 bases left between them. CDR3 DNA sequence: TGTGCCAGCAGCGAAGGTGGAGGGGACCAAGAGACCCAGTACTTC. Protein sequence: CASSEGGGDQETQYF.

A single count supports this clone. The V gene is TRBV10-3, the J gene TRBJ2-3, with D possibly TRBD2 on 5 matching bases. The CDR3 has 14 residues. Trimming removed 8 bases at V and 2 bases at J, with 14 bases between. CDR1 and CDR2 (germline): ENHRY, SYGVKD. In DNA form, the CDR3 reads TGTGCCATCGGAGATAGCGAGAACACAGATACGCAGTATTTT. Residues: CAIGDSENTDTQYF.

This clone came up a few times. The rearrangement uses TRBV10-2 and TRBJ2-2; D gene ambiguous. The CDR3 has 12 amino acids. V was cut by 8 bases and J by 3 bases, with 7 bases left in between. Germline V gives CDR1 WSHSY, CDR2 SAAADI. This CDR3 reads CASVSDTGELFF. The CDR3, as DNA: TGCGCCAGCGTTAGTGACACCGGGGAGCTGTTTTTT.

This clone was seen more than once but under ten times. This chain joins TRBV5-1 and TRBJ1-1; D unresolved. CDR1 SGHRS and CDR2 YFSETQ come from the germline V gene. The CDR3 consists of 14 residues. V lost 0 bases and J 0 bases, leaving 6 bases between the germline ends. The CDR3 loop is CASSLVWMNTEAFF. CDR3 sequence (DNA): TGCGCCAGCAGCTTGGTTTGGATGAACACTGAAGCTTTCTTT.

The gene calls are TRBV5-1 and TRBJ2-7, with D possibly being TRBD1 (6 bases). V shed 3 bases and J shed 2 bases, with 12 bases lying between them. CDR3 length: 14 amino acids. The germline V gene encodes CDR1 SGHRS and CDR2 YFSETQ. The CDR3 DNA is TGCGCCAGCAGCTGGCGCCAGGGGACCTACGAGCAGTACTTC. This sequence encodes CASSWRQGTYEQYF.

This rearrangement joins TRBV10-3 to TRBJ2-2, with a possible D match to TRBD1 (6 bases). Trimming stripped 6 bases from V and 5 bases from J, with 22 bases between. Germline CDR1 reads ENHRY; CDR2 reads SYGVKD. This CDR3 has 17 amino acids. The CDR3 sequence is CAISLESGTRGTGELFF. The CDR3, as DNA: TGTGCCATCAGCCTAGAATCCGGGACAAGAGGTACCGGGGAGCTGTTTTTT.

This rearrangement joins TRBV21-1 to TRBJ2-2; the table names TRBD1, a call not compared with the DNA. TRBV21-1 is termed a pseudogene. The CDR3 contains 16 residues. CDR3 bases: TGTGCCAGCAGCAAAGCCCCAGGAACGGACACCGGGGAGCTGTTTTTT. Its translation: CASSKAPGTDTGELFF.

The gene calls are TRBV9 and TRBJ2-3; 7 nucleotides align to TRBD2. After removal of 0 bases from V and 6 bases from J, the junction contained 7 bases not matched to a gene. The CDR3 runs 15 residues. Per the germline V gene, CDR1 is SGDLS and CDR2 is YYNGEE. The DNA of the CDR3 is TGTGCCAGCAGCGTAGTAGGGAGGGCCATGGATACGCAGTATTTT. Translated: CASSVVGRAMDTQYF.

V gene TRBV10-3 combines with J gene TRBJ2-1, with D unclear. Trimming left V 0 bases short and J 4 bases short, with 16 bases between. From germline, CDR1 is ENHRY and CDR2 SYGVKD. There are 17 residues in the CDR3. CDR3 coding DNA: TGTGCCATCAGTGAGTCCGTATCCGAAACCGAGTACAATGAGCAGTTCTTC. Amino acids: CAISESVSETEYNEQFF.

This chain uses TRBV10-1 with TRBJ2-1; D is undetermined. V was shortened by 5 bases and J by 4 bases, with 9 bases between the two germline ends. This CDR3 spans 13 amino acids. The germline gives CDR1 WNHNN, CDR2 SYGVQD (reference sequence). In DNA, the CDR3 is TGCGCCAGCAGTCAATACACTTACAATGAGCAGTTCTTC. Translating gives CASSQYTYNEQFF.

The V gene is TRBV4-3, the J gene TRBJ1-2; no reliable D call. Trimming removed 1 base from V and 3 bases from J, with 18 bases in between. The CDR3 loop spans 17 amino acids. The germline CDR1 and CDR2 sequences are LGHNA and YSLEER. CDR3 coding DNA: TGCGCCAGCAGCCAAGTCCAAGGTTCCAGGCACTACTATGGCTACACCTTC. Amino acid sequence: CASSQVQGSRHYYGYTF.

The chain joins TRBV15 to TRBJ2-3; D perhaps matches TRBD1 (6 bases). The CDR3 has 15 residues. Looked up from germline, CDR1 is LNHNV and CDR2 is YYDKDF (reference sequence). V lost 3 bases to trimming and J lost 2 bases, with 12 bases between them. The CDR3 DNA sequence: TGTGCCACCAGCAGGTCCAGGGGACACACAGATACGCAGTATTTT. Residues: CATSRSRGHTDTQYF. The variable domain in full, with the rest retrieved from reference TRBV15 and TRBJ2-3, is DAMVIQNPRYQVTQFGKPVTLSCSQTLNHNVMYWYQQKSSQAPKLLFHYYDKDFNNEADTPDNFQSRRPNTSFCFLDIRSPGLGDTAMYLCATSRSRGHTDTQYFGPGTRLTVL.

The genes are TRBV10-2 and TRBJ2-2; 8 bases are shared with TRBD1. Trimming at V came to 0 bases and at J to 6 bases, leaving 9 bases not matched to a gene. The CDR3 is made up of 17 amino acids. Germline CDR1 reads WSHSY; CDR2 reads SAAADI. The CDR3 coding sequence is TGCGCCAGCAGTGAGTCTCGTGACAGGGGATTTCCCGGGGAGCTGTTTTTT. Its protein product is CASSESRDRGFPGELFF.

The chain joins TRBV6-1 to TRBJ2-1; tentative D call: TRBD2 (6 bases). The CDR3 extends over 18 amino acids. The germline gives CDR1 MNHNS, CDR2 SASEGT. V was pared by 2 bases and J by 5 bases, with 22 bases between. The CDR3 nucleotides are TGTGCCAGCAGTGAATTTCTATCGGGGACTTACCCAAACAATGAGCAGTTCTTC. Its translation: CASSEFLSGTYPNNEQFF.

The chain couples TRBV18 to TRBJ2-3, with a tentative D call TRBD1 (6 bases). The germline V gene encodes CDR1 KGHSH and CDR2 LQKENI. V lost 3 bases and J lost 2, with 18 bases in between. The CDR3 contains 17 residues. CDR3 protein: CASSPRTARINTDTQYF. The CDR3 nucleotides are TGTGCCAGCTCACCCCGGACAGCCCGAATAAACACAGATACGCAGTATTTT.

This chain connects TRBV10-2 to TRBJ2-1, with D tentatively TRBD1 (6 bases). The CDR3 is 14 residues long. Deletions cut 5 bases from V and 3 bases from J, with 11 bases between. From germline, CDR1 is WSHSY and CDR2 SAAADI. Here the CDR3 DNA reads TGCGCCAGCAGTCCGGGACATCACTACAATGAGCAGTTCTTC. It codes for CASSPGHHYNEQFF.

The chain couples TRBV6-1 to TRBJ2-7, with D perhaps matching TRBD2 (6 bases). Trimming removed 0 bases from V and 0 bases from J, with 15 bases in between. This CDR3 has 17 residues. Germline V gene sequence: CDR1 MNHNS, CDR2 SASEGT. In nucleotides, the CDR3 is TGTGCCAGCAGTGAAGCCCTACCGGGACTTATCTCCTACGAGCAGTACTTC. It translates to CASSEALPGLISYEQYF.

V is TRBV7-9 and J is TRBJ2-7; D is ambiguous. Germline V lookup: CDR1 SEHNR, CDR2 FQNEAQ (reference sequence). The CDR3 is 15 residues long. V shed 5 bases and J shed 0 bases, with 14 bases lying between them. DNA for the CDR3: TGTGCCAGCAGCCGACCGGGCCTCACCTCCTACGAGCAGTACTTC. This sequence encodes CASSRPGLTSYEQYF. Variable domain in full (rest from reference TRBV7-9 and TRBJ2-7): DTGVSQNPRHKITKRGQNVTFRCDPISEHNRLYWYRQTLGQGPEFLTYFQNEAQLEKSRLLSDRFSAERPKGSFSTLEIQRTEQGDSAMYLCASSRPGLTSYEQYFGPGTRLTVT.

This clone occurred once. The CDR3 nucleotides are TGTGCCAGCAGTCCGGACCATTACGAGCAGTACTTC. Translation gives CASSPDHYEQYF. This chain uses TRBV2 with TRBJ2-7; no clear D gene. This CDR3 is built from 12 residues. Germline V gives CDR1 SNHLY, CDR2 FYNNEI. The V end lost 5 bases, the J end lost 4 bases, and 9 bases lay between the germline ends.

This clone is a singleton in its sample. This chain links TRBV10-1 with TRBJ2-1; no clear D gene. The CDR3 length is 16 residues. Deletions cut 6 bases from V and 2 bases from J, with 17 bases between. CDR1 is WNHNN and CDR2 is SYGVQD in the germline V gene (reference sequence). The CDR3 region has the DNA TGCGCCAGCAGCCAGAGATACAAGGACCCCTACAATGAGCAGTTCTTC. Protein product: CASSQRYKDPYNEQFF.